This is a list of T cell receptor beta chains from one sample in a study of T cell changes during pregnancy in multiple sclerosis. Clones were read by immunoSEQ multiplex PCR, and TCRdb kept only the in-frame ones, dropping some. Here the sample spans tens of thousands of clones, roughly 88% being singletons. Specimen: peripheral blood, collected in the second trimester of pregnancy. These receptor sequences come from a female donor in good health, enrolled as a control in a pregnancy study. CDR3s include the opening cysteine and the closing phenylalanine or tryptophan.

TRBV11-1	TRBJ2-2	CASSHRGVRSGELFF
TRBV4-1	TRBJ2-1	CASSRTTSHNEQFF
TRBV6-1	TRBJ2-7	CASSDGQPSSYEQYF
TRBV28	TRBJ2-7	CASISGTGPYEQYF
TRBV7-2	TRBJ1-2	CASSRRQGAYGYTF
TRBV29-1	TRBJ2-3	CSVADGAGTQYF
TRBV9	TRBJ2-1	CASSPSGTSGSNEQFF
TRBV27	TRBJ1-1	CASSDGQRNTEAFF
TRBV9	TRBJ2-5	CASSSGLTSGGRVTQYF
TRBV29-1	TRBJ2-4	CSVEENYKPKNIQYF
TRBV19	TRBJ2-5	CASSIDAYGTGAETQYF
TRBV25-1	TRBJ2-2	CASSDVGAGGHRELFF
TRBV6-5	TRBJ2-7	CASSYTGLAALYEQYF
TRBV30	TRBJ1-1	CAWSILQGATEAFF
TRBV5-1	TRBJ2-5	CASSLVVNPREQYF
TRBV4-1	TRBJ1-4	CASSQPTGGRNEKLFF
TRBV7-3	TRBJ2-3	CASSLLAGTDTQYF
TRBV4-2	TRBJ2-3	CASSQGGLGADTQYF
TRBV7-7	TRBJ2-7	CASSLSAGESYEQYF
TRBV18	TRBJ1-3	CASSSDRLSGNTIYF
TRBV5-5	TRBJ2-5	CASRRGQETQYF
TRBV4-2	TRBJ2-7	CASSPGQGTYEQYF
TRBV27	TRBJ2-3	CASTSSDTQYF
TRBV2	TRBJ2-7	CASSEIARSSYEQYF
TRBV7-9	TRBJ1-3	CASSHGQSGNTIYF
TRBV5-1	TRBJ2-3	CASSMDRTTDTQYF
TRBV6-4	TRBJ2-2	CASSRTGGKGELFF
TRBV5-1	-	CASSMESGRGSEQYF
TRBV5-6	TRBJ1-3	CASSGRALSGNTIYF
TRBV10-3	TRBJ1-5	CAISEPGGGHSNQPQHF
TRBV5-8	TRBJ2-7	CASSPPGWGSSYEQYF
TRBV19	TRBJ2-7	CATLDRGRSYEQYF
TRBV7-9	TRBJ2-7	CASSFKPEGLYEQYF
TRBV6-5	TRBJ1-6	CASSYRQGNSPLHF
TRBV6-5	TRBJ1-5	CASRDRGQGQPQHF
TRBV5-4	TRBJ1-1	CASSFGVRTEAFF
TRBV11-2	TRBJ2-3	CASSLDKRTDTQYF
TRBV7-6	TRBJ2-2	CASNNVVGRVNTGELFF
TRBV4-1	TRBJ1-4	CASSPDTWNDEKLFF
TRBV6-5	TRBJ1-5	CASRTGTGRNQPQHF
TRBV25-1	TRBJ1-1	CASSESLGEYNVAFF
TRBV12-5	TRBJ2-7	CASAGDRGYEQYF
TRBV5-4	TRBJ2-7	CASSPGTGGSGEQYF
TRBV10-1	TRBJ2-3	CASSRSTSGNTDTQYF
TRBV6-1	TRBJ1-1	CASSGGTIYRDTEAFF
TRBV14	TRBJ1-6	CASSLWAAGPDSPLHF
TRBV19	TRBJ1-5	CASRTPGQGDVSNQPQHF
TRBV7-3	TRBJ2-1	CASSLETGGYNEQFF
TRBV6-1	TRBJ2-1	CASSDTSGGSYNEQFF
TRBV5-8	TRBJ2-5	CASSLWQEETQYF
TRBV4-1	TRBJ1-1	CASSQDARGLNTEAFF
TRBV4-3	TRBJ2-2	CASSQASGGITGELFF